These 25 T cell receptor beta chains share one sample of origin, sequenced in a study of blood T cell repertoires in COVID-19. Only in-frame clones appear in the TCRdb table, and some are missing; sequencing was by immunoSEQ multiplex PCR. The top ten clones hold about 1.2% of a sample with some 120,000 clones, approximately 90% of them seen once. The sample was peripheral blood. The origin of the receptors is an elderly woman with acute or convalescent COVID-19.

The CDR3 DNA reads as TGTGCCAGCAGCTTAGGGACCCTAGCGGGGAACACCGGGGAGCTGTTTTTT. Encoded protein: CASSLGTLAGNTGELFF. The rearrangement links TRBV7-2 to TRBJ2-2, with 8 bases aligning to TRBD2. The V and J ends lost 1 base and 1 base, in that order; junction bases with no gene match: 5. CDR3 size: 17 residues. CDR1 SGHTA and CDR2 FQGNSA come from the germline V gene.

The chain couples TRBV11-2 to TRBJ2-7; a weak D match, TRBD2 (6 bases). The ends were cut back, 3 bases at V and 1 base at J, with 10 bases in the middle. CDR3 length: 14 amino acids. CDR1 is SGHAT, CDR2 FQNNGV, per germline. This CDR3 is CASSFRTTSYEQYF. The CDR3 region has the DNA TGTGCCAGCAGCTTTAGGACTACTTCCTACGAGCAGTACTTC.

V and J are TRBV2 and TRBJ1-6; 9 bases align to TRBD1. Germline V gene data show CDR1 as SNHLY and CDR2 as FYNNEI. With 4 bases clipped from V and 2 bases from J, the junction kept 3 bases outside the gene matches. The CDR3 is 16 amino acids. In DNA, the CDR3 is TGTGCCAGCAGTGTGGACAGGGGAACCTATAATTCACCCCTCCACTTT. Its protein is CASSVDRGTYNSPLHF.

The chain is built from TRBV5-1 and TRBJ2-1, with 8 bases lining up with TRBD2. Germline-derived CDR1 and CDR2 are SGHRS and YFSETQ. The CDR3 is made up of 13 amino acids. V shed 4 bases, J shed 10 bases, and the junction held 7 bases outside the gene matches. This chain's CDR3 is CASSPGPGGEQFF. DNA of the CDR3: TGCGCCAGCAGCCCGGGACCGGGGGGGGAGCAGTTCTTC.

V gene TRBV29-1 combines with J gene TRBJ2-3; TRBD1 matches 10 bases. The CDR3 loop spans 15 amino acids. V was clipped by 6 bases and J by 1 base; unmatched bases: 7. Looked up from germline, CDR1 is SQVTM and CDR2 is ANQGSEA. The CDR3 DNA sequence: TGCAGCGTCGGCCCGACAGGGGGCGGCACAGATACGCAGTATTTT. It encodes CSVGPTGGGTDTQYF.

As DNA, the CDR3 is TGTGCCAGCAGTGGCCGAACAGGGACTGGAAACACCATATATTTT. It translates to CASSGRTGTGNTIYF. The rearrangement uses TRBV6-6 and TRBJ1-3, with a weak D call TRBD1 (6 bases). This CDR3 has 15 residues. The V and J ends lost 5 bases and 2 bases respectively, with 13 bases between them. Looked up from germline, CDR1 is MNHNY and CDR2 is SVGAGI (reference sequence).

The chain links TRBV23-1 to TRBJ1-5; D unclear. TRBV23-1 is an ORF, and what it does is uncertain. The CDR3 extends over 11 amino acids. Trimming shortened V by 10 bases and J by 9 bases, and 13 bases separated the two germline ends. CDR3 region: CANQRVGPQHF. CDR3 sequence (DNA): TGCGCCAACCAGAGGGTCGGGCCCCAGCATTTT.

V is TRBV7-9 and J is TRBJ1-1; D is unclear. The length of the CDR3 is 14 residues. Germline V gives CDR1 SEHNR, CDR2 FQNEAQ (reference sequence). The V gene lost 1 base and the J gene lost 0 bases, with 6 bases spanning the gap. The CDR3 sequence: CASSLGSMNTEAFF. The CDR3 region has the DNA TGTGCCAGCAGCTTAGGGAGCATGAACACTGAAGCTTTCTTT.

The J gene is TRBJ2-1, the V gene TRBV7-8; 7 bases are a match to TRBD1. This CDR3 has 15 amino acids. Germline V gene data show CDR1 as SGHVS and CDR2 as FQNEAQ. V was pared by 5 bases and J by 0 bases, with 4 bases of the junction left unmatched. CDR3 in amino acids: CASSAQGDSYNEQFF. Here the CDR3 DNA reads TGTGCCAGCAGCGCCCAGGGGGACTCCTACAATGAGCAGTTCTTC.

This clone was detected only once. The chain combines TRBV5-6 with TRBJ1-2; 7 nucleotides match TRBD1. V lost 4 bases to trimming and J lost 7 bases; unmatched junction nucleotides: 4. The CDR3 is made up of 12 amino acids. Germline V gene sequence: CDR1 SGHDT, CDR2 YYEEEE. CDR3 residues: CASSTGAGGYTF. The CDR3 DNA reads as TGTGCCAGCAGCACAGGGGCAGGTGGCTACACCTTC.

About this clone: Relative to the germline gene, one junction end is altered; a read error may explain this. Different DNA sequences within this sample yield the same CDR3. The chain uses TRBV4-1 and TRBJ2-2; no clear D. The CDR3 extends over 12 amino acids. Germline CDR1 reads MGHRA; CDR2 reads YSYEKL. The CDR3 coding sequence is TGCGCCAGTAGCCGCCCCGGCGGGGAGCTGTTTTTT. It codes for CASSRPGGELFF.

Concerning this clone: This CDR3 is also generated by other DNA sequences in the sample. The chain recombines TRBV7-9 with TRBJ1-4, with D uncertain. The CDR3 totals 15 residues. Germline V lookup: CDR1 SEHNR, CDR2 FQNEAQ (reference sequence). Trimming took 0 bases from V and 3 from J, leaving 8 bases between them. The CDR3 region is CASSLAEVANEKLFF. The CDR3 nucleotides are TGTGCCAGCAGCTTAGCCGAGGTCGCTAATGAAAAACTGTTTTTT.

V gene TRBV6-2 or TRBV6-3 combines with J gene TRBJ2-3, with 10 bases lining up with TRBD2. Germline assignment: CDR1 MNHEY and CDR2 SVGEGT. This CDR3 is built from 15 residues. The V segment lost 5 bases and the J segment 2 bases; nucleotides outside the gene matches: 4. The CDR3 is CASSRSGRATDTQYF. DNA for the CDR3: TGTGCCAGCAGTCGGAGCGGGAGGGCCACAGATACGCAGTATTTT.

V usage is TRBV4-3 and J usage is TRBJ1-1; no definite D call. The CDR3 has 13 residues. Trimming cost V 3 bases and J 1 base, with 6 bases left between them. CDR1 is LGHNA, CDR2 YSLEER, per germline. The CDR3 spells CASSQTQNTEAFF. In nucleotides, the CDR3 is TGCGCCAGCAGCCAGACACAGAACACTGAAGCTTTCTTT.

This clone has just one count. The chain employs TRBV18 and TRBJ2-3; 7 bases agree with TRBD1. The germline V gene has CDR1 KGHSH and CDR2 LQKENI. The CDR3 extends over 14 amino acids. Trimming cost V 4 bases and J 2 bases; bases outside gene matches: 3. DNA of the CDR3: TGTGCCAGCTCACGGGACAGCTTCACAGATACGCAGTATTTT. Its translation is CASSRDSFTDTQYF.

A single count supports this clone. This chain connects TRBV6-1 to TRBJ1-3, with a tentative D call TRBD1 (5 bases). Per the germline V gene, CDR1 is MNHNS and CDR2 is SASEGT. Between the trimmed V and J ends, which lost 1 base and 0 bases, there was a span of 13 bases. The CDR3 contains 17 residues. The CDR3 region is CASSEGWRGPSGNTIYF. The CDR3 coding sequence is TGTGCCAGCAGTGAAGGGTGGAGGGGACCCTCTGGAAACACCATATATTTT.

This clone was recorded once. CDR3 DNA sequence: TGTGCCGGCACCCCAACCGGTCGGAACACTGAAGCTTTCTTT. Amino acids: CAGTPTGRNTEAFF. This chain connects TRBV6-6 to TRBJ1-1, with D uncertain. There are 14 residues in the CDR3. Germline assignment: CDR1 MNHNY and CDR2 SVGAGI (reference sequence). V shed 11 bases and J shed 1 base, with 17 bases lying between them.

This clone appeared once. V and J are TRBV5-1 and TRBJ1-2, with 10 bases matching TRBD1. There are 18 residues in the CDR3. V was pared by 2 bases and J by 6 bases, with 16 bases of the junction left unmatched. The germline CDR1 and CDR2 sequences are SGHRS and YFSETQ. In DNA, the CDR3 is TGCGCCAGCAGCTTACCCCCGACAGGGGGCGTTCCTTCCGATGGCTACACCTTC. This translates into CASSLPPTGGVPSDGYTF.

The V gene is TRBV19, the J gene TRBJ1-5; no reliable D call. The CDR3 loop spans 14 amino acids. The V gene's germline CDR1 is LNHDA and CDR2 SQIVND (reference sequence). Trimming left V 11 bases short and J 0 bases short, with 14 bases between. This CDR3 is CAADREYSNQPQHF. DNA for the CDR3: TGTGCCGCCGATCGTGAGTATAGCAATCAGCCCCAGCATTTT.

This chain uses TRBV19 with TRBJ2-7, with a tentative D call TRBD2 (5 bases). From germline, CDR1 is LNHDA and CDR2 SQIVND (reference sequence). Trimming took 8 bases from V and 6 from J, leaving 20 bases between them. This CDR3 region has 14 residues. Here the CDR3 DNA reads TGTGCCAGTGCCAGTAGCGCGTATTACGGCGAGCAGTACTTC. Translating it yields CASASSAYYGEQYF. Full variable domain (remainder filled in from reference TRBV19 and TRBJ2-7): DGGITQSPKYLFRKEGQNVTLSCEQNLNHDAMYWYRQDPGQGLRLIYYSQIVNDFQKGDIAEGYSVSREKKESFPLTVTSAQKNPTAFYLCASASSAYYGEQYFGPGTRLTVT.

This clone was recorded only once. The CDR3 loop is CASSQLPGQINEKLFF. The CDR3 nucleotides read TGTGCCAGCAGCCAGCTACCGGGACAGATTAATGAAAAACTGTTTTTT. The chain recombines TRBV9 with TRBJ1-4, with TRBD1 identical over 7 bases. Losses at the gene ends were 4 bases for V and 4 bases for J; bases not matched to a gene: 10. The germline V gene encodes CDR1 SGDLS and CDR2 YYNGEE. The CDR3 is 16 residues long.

This chain links TRBV27 with TRBJ1-2; 7 nucleotides agree with TRBD1. In germline, CDR1 is MNHEY, CDR2 SMNVEV (reference sequence). After removal of 6 bases from V and 4 bases from J, the junction contained 14 bases not matched to a gene. The CDR3 is made up of 16 amino acids. The CDR3 protein is CASSKLPGQYIYGYTF. For the CDR3, the DNA is TGTGCCAGCAGCAAGCTTCCGGGACAGTATATCTATGGCTACACCTTC.

V is TRBV6-5 and J is TRBJ1-1, with D unclear. Trimming took off 5 bases at V and 6 bases at J, with 19 bases between the two ends. The germline V gene encodes CDR1 MNHEY and CDR2 SVGAGI. The CDR3 extends over 15 amino acids. In DNA, the CDR3 is TGTGCCAGCAGTACCACGGGGTTAGGAAGCGCTGAAGCTTTCTTT. Its translation: CASSTTGLGSAEAFF.

The V gene is TRBV21-1, the J gene TRBJ1-6; no check of the table's D call, TRBD1, against the DNA was made. TRBV21-1 is described as a pseudogene. The CDR3 is 17 residues long. CDR3 bases: TGTGCCAGCAGCAAAGAGGGACAGAGGTTCTATAATTCACCCCTCCACTTT. It yields the protein CASSKEGQRFYNSPLHF.

The chain uses TRBV29-1 and TRBJ1-5; D unresolved. Germline V lookup: CDR1 SQVTM, CDR2 ANQGSEA. CDR3 length: 13 residues. V shed 4 bases and J shed 0 bases, with 7 bases lying between them. DNA for the CDR3: TGCAGCGTTGGGGAGTATAGCAATCAGCCCCAGCATTTT. It encodes CSVGEYSNQPQHF.